The 3 T cell receptor beta chains presented below share a single source sample, sequenced in a study of spatial heterogeneity in lung cancer. Notes on the study in general: Tracking of tumor mutation counts was seen in expanded intratumoral alpha and beta TCR counts.

TCRdb re-called the 5' RACE reads with MiXCR, one entry per CDR3 protein. The profile shows approximately 10,000 distinct CDR3 sequences, 4% to 6% of them singletons. Described time point: sample taken at primary tumor resection. These receptors are not linked to any known antigen. The starting material was lung tumor tissue, obtained at surgery. The receptors were gathered from a male donor with early-stage non-small cell lung cancer.

The sample holds many counts of this clonotype. The V and J genes are TRBV6-5 and TRBJ1-2, with D uncertain. The CDR3 sequence is 12 residues long. Germline loops: CDR1 MNHEY, CDR2 SVGAGI. V was cut by 6 bases and J by 4 bases, with 9 bases left in between. As DNA, the CDR3 is TGTGCCAGCAGAAAGACGGTCTATGGCTACACCTTC. It is translated as CASRKTVYGYTF.

This clonotype was picked up many times. The J gene is TRBJ1-5, the V gene TRBV12-3 or TRBV12-4; 7 bases are shared with TRBD1. The ends lost 0 bases at V and 7 bases at J; junction bases unmatched: 9. CDR3 length: 16 amino acids. CDR3: CASSLAAYRGGQPQHF. The DNA of the CDR3 is TGTGCCAGCAGTTTAGCCGCTTACAGGGGAGGACAGCCCCAGCATTTT.

At least ten counts were recorded for this clonotype. The CDR3 DNA sequence: TGCAGTCCCCAGGGGTCCCACGAGCAGTACTTC. It yields the protein CSPQGSHEQYF. The rearrangement links TRBV20-1 to TRBJ2-7, with TRBD1 as a possible D gene (6 bases). Between the trimmed V and J ends, which lost 8 bases and 5 bases, there was a span of 13 bases. The germline V gene has CDR1 DFQATT and CDR2 SNEGSKA (reference sequence). This CDR3 region has 11 residues.